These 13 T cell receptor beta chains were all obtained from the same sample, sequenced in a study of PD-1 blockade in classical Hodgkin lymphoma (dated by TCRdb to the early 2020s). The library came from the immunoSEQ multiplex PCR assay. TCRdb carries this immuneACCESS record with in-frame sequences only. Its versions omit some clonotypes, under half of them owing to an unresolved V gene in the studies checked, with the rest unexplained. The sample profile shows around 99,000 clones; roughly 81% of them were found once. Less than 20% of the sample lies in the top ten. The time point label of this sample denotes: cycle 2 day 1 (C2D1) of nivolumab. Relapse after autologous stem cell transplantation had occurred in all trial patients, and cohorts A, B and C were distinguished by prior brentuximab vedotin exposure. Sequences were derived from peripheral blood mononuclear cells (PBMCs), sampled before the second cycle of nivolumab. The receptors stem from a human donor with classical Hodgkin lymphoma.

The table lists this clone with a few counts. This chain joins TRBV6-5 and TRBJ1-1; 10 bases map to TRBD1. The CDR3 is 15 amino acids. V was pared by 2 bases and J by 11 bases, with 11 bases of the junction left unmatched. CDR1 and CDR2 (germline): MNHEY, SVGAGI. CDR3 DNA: TGTGCCAGCAGTTACGAGGGACAGGGGCCCTTTGGCGCTTTCTTT. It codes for CASSYEGQGPFGAFF.

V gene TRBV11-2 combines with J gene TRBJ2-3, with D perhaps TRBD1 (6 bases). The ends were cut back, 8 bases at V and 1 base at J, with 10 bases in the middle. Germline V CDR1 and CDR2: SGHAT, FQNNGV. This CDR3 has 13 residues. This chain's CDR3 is CASRRTGTDTQYF. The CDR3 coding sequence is TGTGCCAGCCGTCGGACAGGCACAGATACGCAGTATTTT.

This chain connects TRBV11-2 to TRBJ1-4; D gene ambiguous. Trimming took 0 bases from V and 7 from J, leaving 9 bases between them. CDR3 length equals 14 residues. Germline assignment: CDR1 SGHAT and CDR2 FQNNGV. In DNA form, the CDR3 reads TGTGCCAGCAGCTTAGAAGGACGGTCTGAAAAACTGTTTTTT. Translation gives CASSLEGRSEKLFF.

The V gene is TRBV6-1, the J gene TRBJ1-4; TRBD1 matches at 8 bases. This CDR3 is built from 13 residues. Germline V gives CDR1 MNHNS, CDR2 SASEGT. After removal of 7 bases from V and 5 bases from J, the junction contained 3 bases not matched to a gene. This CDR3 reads CASTRTGNEKLFF. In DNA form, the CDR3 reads TGTGCCAGCACCCGGACAGGGAATGAAAAACTGTTTTTT.

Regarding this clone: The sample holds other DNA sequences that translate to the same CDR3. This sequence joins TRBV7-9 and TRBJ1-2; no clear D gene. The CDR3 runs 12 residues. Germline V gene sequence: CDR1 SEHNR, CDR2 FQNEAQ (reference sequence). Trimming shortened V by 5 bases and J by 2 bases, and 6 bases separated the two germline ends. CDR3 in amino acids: CASSPDNYGYTF. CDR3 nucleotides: TGTGCCAGCAGCCCGGACAACTATGGCTACACCTTC.

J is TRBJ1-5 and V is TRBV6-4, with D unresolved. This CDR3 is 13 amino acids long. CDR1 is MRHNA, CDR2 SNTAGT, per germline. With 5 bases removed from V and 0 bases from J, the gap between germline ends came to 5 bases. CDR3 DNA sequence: TGTGCCAGCAGTACAGATAGCAATCAGCCCCAGCATTTT. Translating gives CASSTDSNQPQHF.

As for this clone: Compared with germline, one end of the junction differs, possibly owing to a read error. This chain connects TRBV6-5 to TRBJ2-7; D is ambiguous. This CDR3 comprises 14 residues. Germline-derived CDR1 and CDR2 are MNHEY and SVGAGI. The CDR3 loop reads CAISERLSSYEQYF. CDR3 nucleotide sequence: TGTGCCATCAGTGAACGGTTAAGCTCCTACGAGCAGTACTTC.

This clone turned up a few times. The CDR3: CASRRLNTGTATHQPQHF. The DNA for the CDR3 is TGTGCCAGCAGGCGACTTAATACCGGGACGGCCACCCATCAGCCCCAGCATTTT. This chain connects TRBV27 to TRBJ1-5, with D possibly matching TRBD1 (5 bases). This CDR3 has 18 residues. CDR1 and CDR2 from the germline V gene are MNHEY and SMNVEV (reference sequence). V was clipped by 6 bases and J by 5 bases, with 26 bases between them.

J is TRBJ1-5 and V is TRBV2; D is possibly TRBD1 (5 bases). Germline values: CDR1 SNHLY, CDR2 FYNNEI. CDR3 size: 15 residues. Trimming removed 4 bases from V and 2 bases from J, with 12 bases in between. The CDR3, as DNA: TGTGCCAGCAGTGCGGGCAGGGTGGGCAATCAGCCCCAGCATTTT. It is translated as CASSAGRVGNQPQHF. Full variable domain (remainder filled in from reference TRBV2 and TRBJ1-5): EPEVTQTPSHQVTQMGQEVILRCVPISNHLYFYWYRQILGQKVEFLVSFYNNEISEKSEIFDDQFSVERPDGSNFTLKIRSTKLEDSAMYFCASSAGRVGNQPQHFGDGTRLSIL.

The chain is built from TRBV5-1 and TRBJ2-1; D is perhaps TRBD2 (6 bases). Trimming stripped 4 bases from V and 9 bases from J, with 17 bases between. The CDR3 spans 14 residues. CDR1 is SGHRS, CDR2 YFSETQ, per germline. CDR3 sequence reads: CASSPGLTAGEQFF. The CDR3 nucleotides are TGCGCCAGCAGCCCGGGACTCACGGCGGGTGAGCAGTTCTTC.

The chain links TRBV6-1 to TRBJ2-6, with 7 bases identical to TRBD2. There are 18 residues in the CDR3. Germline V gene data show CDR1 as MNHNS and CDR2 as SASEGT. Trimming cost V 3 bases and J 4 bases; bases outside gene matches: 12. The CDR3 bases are TGTGCCAGCAGTGAGCGCGGGAGCGCTCGGGCCGGGGCCAACGTCCTGACTTTC. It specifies CASSERGSARAGANVLTF.

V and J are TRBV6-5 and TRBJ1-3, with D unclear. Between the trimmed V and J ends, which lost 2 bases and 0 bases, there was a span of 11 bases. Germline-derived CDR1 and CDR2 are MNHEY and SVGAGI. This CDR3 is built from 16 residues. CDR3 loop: CASSYGGSASGNTIYF. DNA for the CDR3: TGTGCCAGCAGTTACGGAGGGAGCGCCTCTGGAAACACCATATATTTT.

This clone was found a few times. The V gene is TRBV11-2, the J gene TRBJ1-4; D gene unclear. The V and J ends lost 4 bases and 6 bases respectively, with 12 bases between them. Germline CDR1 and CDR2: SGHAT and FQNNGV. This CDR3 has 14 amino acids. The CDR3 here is CASSYNLRDEKLFF. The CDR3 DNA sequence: TGTGCCAGCAGCTACAACCTACGGGATGAAAAACTGTTTTTT.